This T cell receptor (beta chain) is from a study of preoperative IRX-2 immunotherapy in early breast cancer. Treatment defined: preoperative locoregional IRX-2 cytokine immunotherapy. This phase Ib study tested locoregional IRX-2 cytokine immunotherapy given before surgery. TCRdb's table, derived via immunoSEQ multiplex PCR, lists solely in-frame clones and lacks some. The profile shows over 60,000 clones, approximately 93% of them singletons. The J segment lost 4 bases and the V segment lost 8 bases, leaving 4 bases of the junction unmatched. This CDR3 contains 12 residues. Germline-derived CDR1 and CDR2 are MNHEY and SVGAGI.

This clonotype was obtained from a human donor with breast cancer. The chain carries TRBV6-5 and TRBJ1-2, with 7 bases lining up with TRBD1. Sample acquisition took place from a patient treated with IRX-2 immunotherapy. In DNA form, the CDR3 reads TGTGCCAGCGACAGGGCTGGCTATGGCTACACCTTC. It specifies CASDRAGYGYTF.